The 2 T cell receptor beta chains below come from one sample, sequenced in a study of CD8 T cells in Susac syndrome. RNA amounts of roughly 0.5 to 1 ug underwent reverse transcription with random hexamers. From the immunoSEQ multiplex PCR reads, TCRdb called clonotypes with MiXCR, one entry per CDR3 protein. The top ten hold 0.15% to 0.2% of the sample, which has approximately 210,000 distinct CDR3 sequences, roughly 93% seen once. Sequencing was performed on CD4+ T cells from PBMCs. The receptors were gathered from a human donor with Susac syndrome.

The chain joins TRBV6-2 or TRBV6-3 to TRBJ1-2, with D unresolved. This CDR3 region has 12 residues. V was clipped by 8 bases and J by 2 bases, with 9 bases between them. From germline, CDR1 is MNHEY and CDR2 SVGEGT. The CDR3 loop is CASSQANYGYTF. The DNA of the CDR3 is TGTGCCAGCTCCCAGGCCAACTATGGCTACACCTTC.

This clonotype was seen a single time. The CDR3 DNA sequence: TGTGCCAGCAGGGGACAGGCGACAGGTCAGCCCCAGCATTTT. Its protein is CASRGQATGQPQHF. V usage is TRBV6-2 or TRBV6-3 and J usage is TRBJ1-5; TRBD1 agrees at 8 bases. CDR3 length: 14 residues. The germline V gene encodes CDR1 MNHEY and CDR2 SVGEGT. J gave up 6 bases and V 6 bases, and 7 bases lay outside the gene matches.